This TCR beta chain was profiled in a study of response to subunit inactivated influenza vaccine. Findings of the study overall: The authors put forward the suggestion that each seasonal influenza vaccination may bring in only a limited number of new T cells.

As concerns this clonotype: The antigen remains unidentified.

TCRdb re-called the RT-PCR reads with MiXCR, one entry per CDR3 protein. The repertoire holds about 610,000 distinct CDR3 sequences, with roughly 15% as singletons. The trim removed 0 bases at V and 10 bases at J, leaving 3 bases unmatched. CDR1 SGHRS and CDR2 YFSETQ come from the germline V gene. The CDR3 length is 14 residues. This clonotype originated in a man aged 50 to 59 who received an inactivated influenza vaccine. Sample: PBMCs from blood, taken 11 to 12 days after vaccination. The chain carries TRBV5-1 and TRBJ1-6; TRBD1 matches at 8 bases. Here the CDR3 reads CASSLAGGRSPLHF. The CDR3 bases are TGCGCCAGCAGCTTGGCAGGGGGCCGGTCACCCCTCCACTTT.